This T cell receptor beta chain originates from a study of preoperative IRX-2 immunotherapy in early breast cancer. Assay: immunoSEQ multiplex PCR; the TCRdb copy retains only in-frame clones and omits some. The table has over 30,000 clones, roughly 89% seen once. Germline loops: CDR1 LNHDA, CDR2 SQIVND (reference sequence). The CDR3 has 15 amino acids. The J segment lost 2 bases and the V segment lost 5 bases, leaving 6 bases of the junction unmatched. The treatment here: preoperative locoregional IRX-2 cytokine immunotherapy. Sample: tumor tissue, taken after IRX-2 immunotherapy. The clonotype comes from a human donor with breast cancer. The chain employs TRBV19 and TRBJ1-1; 9 nucleotides align to TRBD1. CDR3 residues: CASSLQGQGNTEAFF. Written as DNA, the CDR3 is TGTGCCAGTAGTCTCCAGGGACAGGGAAACACTGAAGCTTTCTTT.